The 9 T cell receptor beta chains reported below all come from one sample, sequenced in a study of glioma-infiltrating T cells after dendritic cell vaccination (dated by TCRdb to about 2016). Libraries were made using the immunoSEQ multiplex PCR assay. The immuneACCESS repertoire file appears here via TCRdb, limited to in-frame rearrangements. These files lack a portion of the clones; in checked studies, under half of the deficit traces to unresolved V genes, and the cause of the others is not known. The sample table lists about 36,000 clones, roughly four fifths of them with a count of one. 7.8% of the sample is in the top ten clones. The sample was blood, taken before dendritic cell vaccination. The receptors derive from a human donor with glioblastoma.

V is TRBV18 and J is TRBJ2-6, with D perhaps TRBD1 (5 bases). Trimming removed 4 bases at V and 4 bases at J, with 11 bases between. The CDR3 contains 15 residues. The germline V gene encodes CDR1 KGHSH and CDR2 LQKENI. CDR3 region: CASSLDSPGANVLTF. As DNA, the CDR3 is TGTGCCAGCTCACTCGACAGCCCGGGGGCCAACGTCCTGACTTTC.

The genes are TRBV2 and TRBJ2-3, with 7 bases matching TRBD1. Germline CDR1 and CDR2: SNHLY and FYNNEI. After removal of 0 bases from V and 1 base from J, the junction contained 4 bases not matched to a gene. CDR3 length equals 16 residues. CDR3 nucleotides: TGTGCCAGCAGTGAAGCCCGGACAGGCCGCACAGATACGCAGTATTTT. It codes for CASSEARTGRTDTQYF.

V gene TRBV9 combines with J gene TRBJ1-5; weak D call: TRBD1 (5 bases). Trimming pared 0 bases from V and 5 bases from J, leaving 12 bases between. Per the germline V gene, CDR1 is SGDLS and CDR2 is YYNGEE. CDR3 length: 15 residues. The CDR3 nucleotides are TGTGCCAGCAGCGTAGACGGGAGGGGTGATCAGCCCCAGCATTTT. Its translation: CASSVDGRGDQPQHF.

This sequence joins TRBV7-2 and TRBJ2-5; tentative D call: TRBD1 (6 bases). Germline V lookup: CDR1 SGHTA, CDR2 FQGNSA. The CDR3 spans 16 residues. V gave up 1 base and J gave up 12 bases, with 24 bases separating them. The DNA of the CDR3 is TGTGCCAGCAGCTTAGAACGGTTAGTGACAGGCCGAAAGAAGTACTTC. Its translation is CASSLERLVTGRKKYF.

The sample holds a few counts of this clone. The rearrangement uses TRBV4-3 and TRBJ2-3; 7 positions match TRBD1. V shed 3 bases, J shed 0 bases, and the junction held 6 bases outside the gene matches. Germline V gives CDR1 LGHNA, CDR2 YSLEER. The CDR3 is 16 amino acids. The CDR3, as DNA: TGCGCCAGCAGCCAGGACCGGGACAGAAGCACAGATACGCAGTATTTT. Protein product: CASSQDRDRSTDTQYF.

This clone occurred a few times. The rearrangement joins TRBV30 to TRBJ2-5, with D perhaps matching TRBD2 (5 bases). The V end was cut by 5 bases, the J end by 5 bases, with 15 bases between. From germline, CDR1 is GTSNPN and CDR2 SVGIG (reference sequence). The CDR3 totals 13 residues. The CDR3 spells CAWGGHVGETQYF. For the CDR3, the DNA is TGTGCCTGGGGCGGGCATGTGGGTGAGACCCAGTACTTC. Looking up the rest from reference TRBV30 and TRBJ2-5 gives the full variable domain: SQTIHQWPATLVQPVGSPLSLECTVEGTSNPNLYWYRQAAGRGLQLLFYSVGIGQISSEVPQNLSASRPQDRQFILSSKKLLLSDSGFYLCAWGGHVGETQYFGPGTRLLVL.

In DNA form, the CDR3 reads TGTGCCAGCAGTCCGGCAGGGGCTAACTATGGCTACACCTTC. Translating gives CASSPAGANYGYTF. This chain links TRBV2 with TRBJ1-2; the D gene is possibly TRBD1 (6 bases). Germline V gene sequence: CDR1 SNHLY, CDR2 FYNNEI. This CDR3 has 14 residues. V was clipped by 5 bases and J by 0 bases, with 10 bases between them.

This clone was counted a few times. The chain uses TRBV4-3 and TRBJ1-4; TRBD1 aligns across 9 bases. The germline V gene encodes CDR1 LGHNA and CDR2 YSLEER. The ends lost 1 base at V and 8 bases at J; junction bases unmatched: 8. The CDR3 has 16 amino acids. The CDR3 region is CASSQGLTGGQEKLFF. CDR3 sequence (DNA): TGCGCCAGCAGCCAAGGATTGACAGGGGGGCAAGAAAAACTGTTTTTT.

Worth noting for this clone: At one boundary the junction diverges from the germline segment, which might be a read error. Within the sample, other DNA sequences also encode this same CDR3. The genes are TRBV5-4 and TRBJ1-6; the D gene is possibly TRBD1 (5 bases). The germline CDR1 and CDR2 sequences are SGHNT and YYREEE (reference sequence). CDR3 length: 14 residues. The CDR3 DNA reads as TGTGCCAGCAGCTTGTGGGGCGGGAATTCCCCCCTCCACTTT. Translated: CASSLWGGNSPLHF.